The TCR beta chain described here comes from a study of T cells in localized non-small cell lung cancer. Whole-study findings and limits: Uninvolved adjacent lung showed peak T cell clonality, exceeding tumor. Among the top 100 tumor clones, a median about 59 appeared in adjacent lung. Patients showing higher blood T cell density tended to see longer overall survival. Only one tumor region went through sequencing, so heterogeneity may still be there.

TCRdb keeps only in-frame clones here, not all; method: immunoSEQ multiplex PCR. The repertoire consists of about 33,000 clones, with about 80% occurring once and the leading ten covering roughly 16%. As regards this clone: Its antigen is still unknown.

Germline V gives CDR1 SGHRS, CDR2 YFSETQ. This CDR3 region has 18 residues. The V segment lost 0 bases and the J segment 2 bases; nucleotides outside the gene matches: 11. The sequence derives from a male donor at least 60 years old with stage III squamous cell lung carcinoma. The chain recombines TRBV5-1 with TRBJ2-1; TRBD2 aligns across 7 bases. Here the sequenced sample was peripheral blood, taken before any cancer treatment. CDR3 amino acids: CASSLVPLGGRAYNEQFF. In nucleotides, the CDR3 is TGCGCCAGCAGCTTGGTCCCTCTGGGCGGGAGAGCCTACAATGAGCAGTTCTTC.